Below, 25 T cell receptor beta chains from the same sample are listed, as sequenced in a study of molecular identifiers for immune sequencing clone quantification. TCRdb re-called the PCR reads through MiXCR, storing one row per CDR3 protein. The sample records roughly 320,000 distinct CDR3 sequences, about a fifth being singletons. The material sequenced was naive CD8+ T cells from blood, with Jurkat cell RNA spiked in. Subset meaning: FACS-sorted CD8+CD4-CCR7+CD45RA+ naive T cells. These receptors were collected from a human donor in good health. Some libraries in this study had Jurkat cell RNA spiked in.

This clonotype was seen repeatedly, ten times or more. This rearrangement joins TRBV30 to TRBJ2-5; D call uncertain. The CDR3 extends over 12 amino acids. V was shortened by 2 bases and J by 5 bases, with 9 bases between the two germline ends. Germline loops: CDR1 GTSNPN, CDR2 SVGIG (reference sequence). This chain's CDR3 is CAWSPLAETQYF. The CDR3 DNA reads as TGTGCCTGGAGTCCACTTGCGGAGACCCAGTACTTC.

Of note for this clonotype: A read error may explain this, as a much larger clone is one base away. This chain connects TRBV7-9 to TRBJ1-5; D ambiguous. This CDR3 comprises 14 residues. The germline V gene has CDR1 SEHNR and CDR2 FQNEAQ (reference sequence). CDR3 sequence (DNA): TGTACCAGCAGCTTACTAGATGGCAATCAGCCCCAGCATTTT. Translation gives CTSSLLDGNQPQHF.

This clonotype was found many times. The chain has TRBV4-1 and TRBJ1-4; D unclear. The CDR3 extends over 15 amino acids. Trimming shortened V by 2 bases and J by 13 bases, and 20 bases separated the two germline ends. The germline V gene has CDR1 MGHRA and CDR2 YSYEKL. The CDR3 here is CASSQSTVGNVGLFF. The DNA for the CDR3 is TGCGCCAGCAGCCAATCTACGGTGGGGAATGTGGGACTGTTTTTT.

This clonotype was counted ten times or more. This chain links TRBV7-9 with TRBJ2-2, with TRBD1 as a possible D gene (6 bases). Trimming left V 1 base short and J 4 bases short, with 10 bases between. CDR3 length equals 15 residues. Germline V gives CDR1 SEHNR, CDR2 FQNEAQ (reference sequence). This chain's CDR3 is CASSLVAGVTGELFF. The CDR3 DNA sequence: TGTGCCAGCAGCTTAGTCGCAGGGGTCACCGGGGAGCTGTTTTTT.

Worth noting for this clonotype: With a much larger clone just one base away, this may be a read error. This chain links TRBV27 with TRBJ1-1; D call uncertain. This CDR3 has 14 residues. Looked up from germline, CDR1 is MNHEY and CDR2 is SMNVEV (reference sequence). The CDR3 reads CASGLGNSVTEAFF. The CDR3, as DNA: TGTGCCAGCGGTTTAGGAAATTCGGTTACTGAAGCTTTCTTT.

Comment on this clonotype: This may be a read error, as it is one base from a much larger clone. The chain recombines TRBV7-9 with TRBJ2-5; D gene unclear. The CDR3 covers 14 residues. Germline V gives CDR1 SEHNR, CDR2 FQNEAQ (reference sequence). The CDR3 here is CASRLIQSQETQYF. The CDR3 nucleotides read TGTGCCAGCCGCTTAATTCAGAGCCAAGAGACCCAGTACTTC.

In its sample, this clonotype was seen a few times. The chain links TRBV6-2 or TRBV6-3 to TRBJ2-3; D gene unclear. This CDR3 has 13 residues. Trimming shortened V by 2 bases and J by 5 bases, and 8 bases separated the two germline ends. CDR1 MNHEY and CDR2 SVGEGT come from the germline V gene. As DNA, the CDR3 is TGTGCCAGCAGTTACATTTTGTTAGATACGCAGTATTTT. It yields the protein CASSYILLDTQYF.

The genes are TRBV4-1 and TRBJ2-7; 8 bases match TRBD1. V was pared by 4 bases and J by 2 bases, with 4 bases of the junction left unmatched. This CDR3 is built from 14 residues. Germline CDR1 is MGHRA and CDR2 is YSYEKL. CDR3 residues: CASSPNRGTYEQYF. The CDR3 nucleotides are TGCGCCAGCAGCCCGAACAGGGGGACCTACGAGCAGTACTTC.

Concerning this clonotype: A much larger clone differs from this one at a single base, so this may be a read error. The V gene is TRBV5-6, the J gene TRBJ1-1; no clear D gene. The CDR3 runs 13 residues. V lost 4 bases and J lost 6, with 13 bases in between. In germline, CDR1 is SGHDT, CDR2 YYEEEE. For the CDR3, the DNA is TGTGCCAGCAGCCGCTCAACAAGCGCTGAAGCTTTCTTT. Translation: CASSRSTSAEAFF.

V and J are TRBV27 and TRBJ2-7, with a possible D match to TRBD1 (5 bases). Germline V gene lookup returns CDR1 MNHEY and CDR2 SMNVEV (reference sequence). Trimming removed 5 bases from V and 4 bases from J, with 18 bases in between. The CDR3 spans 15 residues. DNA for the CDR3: TGTGCCAGCAGTCCCCGGCCAGGGATAGATTACGAGCAGTACTTC. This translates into CASSPRPGIDYEQYF.

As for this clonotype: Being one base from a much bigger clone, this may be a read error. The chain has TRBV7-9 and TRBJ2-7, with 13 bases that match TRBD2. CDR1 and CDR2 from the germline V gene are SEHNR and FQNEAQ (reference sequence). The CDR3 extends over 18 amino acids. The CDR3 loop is CVSSQTRTSGRGVYEQYF. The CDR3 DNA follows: TGTGTCAGCAGCCAGACCCGGACTAGCGGGAGAGGAGTGTACGAGCAGTACTTC.

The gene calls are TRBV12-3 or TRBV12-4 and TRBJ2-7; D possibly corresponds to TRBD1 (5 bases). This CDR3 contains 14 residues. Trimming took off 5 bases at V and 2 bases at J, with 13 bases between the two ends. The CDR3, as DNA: TGTGCCAGCAGTAACCAGGGTCCGACCTACGAGCAGTACTTC. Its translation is CASSNQGPTYEQYF.

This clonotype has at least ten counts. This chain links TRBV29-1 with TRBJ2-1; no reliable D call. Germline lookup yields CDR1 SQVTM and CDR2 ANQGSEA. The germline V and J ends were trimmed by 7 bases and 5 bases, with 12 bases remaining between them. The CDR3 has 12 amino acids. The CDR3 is CSGTTTNNEQFF. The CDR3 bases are TGCAGCGGGACGACGACCAACAATGAGCAGTTCTTC.

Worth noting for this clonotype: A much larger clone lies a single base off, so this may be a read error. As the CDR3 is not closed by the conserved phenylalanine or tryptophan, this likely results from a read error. The CDR3 bases are TGTGCCAGCAGCCAAGAGGGGGAGGGCTGGTACGAGCAGTACTCC. This sequence encodes CASSQEGEGWYEQYS. This chain joins TRBV4-2 and TRBJ2-7; TRBD2 aligns across 7 bases. There are 15 residues in the CDR3. Germline CDR1 is LGHNA and CDR2 is YNFKEQ. V was clipped by 0 bases and J by 4 bases; unmatched bases: 6.

The CDR3 nucleotides read TGTGCCAGCGGGATCCGGGACCATGAAAAACTGTTTTTT. The encoded protein is CASGIRDHEKLFF. This chain uses TRBV6-2 or TRBV6-3 with TRBJ1-4; a possible D gene is TRBD1 (5 bases). This CDR3 comprises 13 residues. V shed 8 bases and J shed 6 bases, with 13 bases lying between them. Per germline, CDR1 MNHEY and CDR2 SVGEGT.

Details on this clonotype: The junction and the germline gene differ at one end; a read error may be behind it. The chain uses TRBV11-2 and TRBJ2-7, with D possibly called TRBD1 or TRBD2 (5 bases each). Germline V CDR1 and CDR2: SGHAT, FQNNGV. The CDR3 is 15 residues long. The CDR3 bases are TGTGCCAGCAGCATAGACCGGGACCCCGGCTACGAGCAGTACTTC. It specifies CASSIDRDPGYEQYF.

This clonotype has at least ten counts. The CDR3 sequence: CASSPRTGFNQPQHF. In DNA, the CDR3 is TGCGCCAGCAGCCCCAGGACAGGGTTCAATCAGCCCCAGCATTTT. The gene calls are TRBV4-3 and TRBJ1-5; 8 bases are shared with TRBD1. The CDR3 totals 15 residues. Per the germline V gene, CDR1 is LGHNA and CDR2 is YSLEER. J lost 3 bases, V lost 4 bases, and 5 bases had no gene match.

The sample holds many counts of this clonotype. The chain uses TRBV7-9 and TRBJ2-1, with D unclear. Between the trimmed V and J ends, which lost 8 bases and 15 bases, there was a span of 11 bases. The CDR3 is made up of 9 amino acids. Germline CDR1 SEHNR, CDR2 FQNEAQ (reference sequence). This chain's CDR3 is CASVPMSFF. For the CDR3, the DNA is TGTGCCAGCGTCCCGATGTCGTTCTTC.

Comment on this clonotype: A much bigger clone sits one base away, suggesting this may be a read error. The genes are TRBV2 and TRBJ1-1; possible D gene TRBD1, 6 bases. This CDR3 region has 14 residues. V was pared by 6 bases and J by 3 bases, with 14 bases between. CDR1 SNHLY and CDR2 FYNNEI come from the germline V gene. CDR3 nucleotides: TGTGCCAGCAGGGAACGGGGGGCGGACACTGAAGCTTTCTTT. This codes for CASRERGADTEAFF.

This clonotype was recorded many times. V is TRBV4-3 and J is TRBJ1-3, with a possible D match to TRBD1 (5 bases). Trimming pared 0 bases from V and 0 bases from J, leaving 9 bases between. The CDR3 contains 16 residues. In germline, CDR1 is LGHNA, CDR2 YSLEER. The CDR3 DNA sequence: TGCGCCAGCAGCCAAGATAAGGGGACCTCTGGAAACACCATATATTTT. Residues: CASSQDKGTSGNTIYF.

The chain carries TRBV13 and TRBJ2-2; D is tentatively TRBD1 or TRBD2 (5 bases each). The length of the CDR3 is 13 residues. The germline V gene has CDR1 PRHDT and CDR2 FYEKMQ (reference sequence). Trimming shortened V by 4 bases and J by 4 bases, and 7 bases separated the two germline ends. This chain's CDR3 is CASSYGTTGELFF. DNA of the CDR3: TGTGCCAGCAGCTATGGGACCACCGGGGAGCTGTTTTTT.

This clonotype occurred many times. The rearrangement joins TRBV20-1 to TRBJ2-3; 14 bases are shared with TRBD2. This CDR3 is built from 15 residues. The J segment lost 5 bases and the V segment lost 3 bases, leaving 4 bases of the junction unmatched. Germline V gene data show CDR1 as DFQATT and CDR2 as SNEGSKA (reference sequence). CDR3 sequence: CSARGTSGRRDTQYF. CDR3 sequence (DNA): TGCAGTGCTAGGGGGACTAGCGGGAGAAGAGATACGCAGTATTTT.

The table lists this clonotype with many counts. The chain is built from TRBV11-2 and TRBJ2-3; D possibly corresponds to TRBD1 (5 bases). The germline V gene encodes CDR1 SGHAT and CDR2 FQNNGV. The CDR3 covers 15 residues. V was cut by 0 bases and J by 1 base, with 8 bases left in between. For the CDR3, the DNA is TGTGCCAGCAGCTTAGATGAACAGGGCACAGATACGCAGTATTTT. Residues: CASSLDEQGTDTQYF.

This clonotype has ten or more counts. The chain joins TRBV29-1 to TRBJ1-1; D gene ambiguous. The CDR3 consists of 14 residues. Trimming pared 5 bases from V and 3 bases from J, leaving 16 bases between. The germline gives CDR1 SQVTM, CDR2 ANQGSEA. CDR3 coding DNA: TGCAGCGTTTCCTCAAGGCTCCCGGACACTGAAGCTTTCTTT. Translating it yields CSVSSRLPDTEAFF.

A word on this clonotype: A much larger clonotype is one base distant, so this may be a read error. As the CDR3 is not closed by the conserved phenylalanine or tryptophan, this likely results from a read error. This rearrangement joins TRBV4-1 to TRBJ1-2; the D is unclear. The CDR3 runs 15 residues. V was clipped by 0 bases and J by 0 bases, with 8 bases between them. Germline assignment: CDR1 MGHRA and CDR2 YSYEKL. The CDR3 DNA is TGCGCCAGCAGCCAAGATGGGCAAACTAACTATGGCTACACCTCC. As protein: CASSQDGQTNYGYTS.